This T cell receptor beta chain was recorded in a study of CD8 T cells in ankylosing spondylitis. Study-wide results and caveats: Significant enrichment of disease-linked clones was reported in matched ankylosing spondylitis synovial fluid. What appeared characteristic of ankylosing spondylitis blood was a TCR beta motif of eight highly homologous variants. Past research had described some motif variants in reactive arthritis synovial fluid and blood.

Making use of molecular barcodes, quantitative 5'-RACE generated TCR beta libraries. TCRdb independently ran MiXCR on the 5' RACE reads; one entry per CDR3 protein. This table has hundreds of thousands of distinct CDR3 sequences, 25% to 30% appearing once. This clonotype was observed a handful of times. Antigen: not known. Germline values: CDR1 MNHEY, CDR2 SMNVEV (reference sequence). The CDR3 consists of 19 residues. V shed 3 bases, J shed 1 base, and the junction held 9 bases outside the gene matches. The clonotype comes from a male donor with ankylosing spondylitis. The gene calls are TRBV27 and TRBJ2-1; the match to TRBD2 covers 13 bases. Sequencing was carried out using blood, either unsorted or a sorted T cell fraction (not recorded which). The CDR3 spells CASSLSGLAGDVSYNEQFF. Here the CDR3 DNA reads TGTGCCAGCAGTTTGAGTGGACTAGCGGGAGATGTATCCTACAATGAGCAGTTCTTC.